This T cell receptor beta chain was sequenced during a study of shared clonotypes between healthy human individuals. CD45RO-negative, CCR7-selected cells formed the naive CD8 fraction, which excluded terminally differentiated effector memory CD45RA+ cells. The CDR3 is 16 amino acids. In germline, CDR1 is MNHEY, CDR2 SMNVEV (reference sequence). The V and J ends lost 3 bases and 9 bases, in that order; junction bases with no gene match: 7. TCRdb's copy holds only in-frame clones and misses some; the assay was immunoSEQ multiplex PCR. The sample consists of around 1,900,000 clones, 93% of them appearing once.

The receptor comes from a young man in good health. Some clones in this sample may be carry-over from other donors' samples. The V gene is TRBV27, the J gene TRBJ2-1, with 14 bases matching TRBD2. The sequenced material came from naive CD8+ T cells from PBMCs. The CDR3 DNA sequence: TGTGCCAGCAGTTTTGGACTAGCGGGAGGAAGGGGTGAGCAGTTCTTC. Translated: CASSFGLAGGRGEQFF.